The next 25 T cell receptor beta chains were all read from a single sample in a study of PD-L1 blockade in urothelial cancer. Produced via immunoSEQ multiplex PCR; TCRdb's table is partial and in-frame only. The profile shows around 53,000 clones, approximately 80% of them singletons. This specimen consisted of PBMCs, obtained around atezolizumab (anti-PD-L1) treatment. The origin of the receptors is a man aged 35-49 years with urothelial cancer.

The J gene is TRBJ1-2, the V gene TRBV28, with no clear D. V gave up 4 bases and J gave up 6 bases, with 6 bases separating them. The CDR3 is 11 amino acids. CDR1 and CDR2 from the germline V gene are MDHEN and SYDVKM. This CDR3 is CASSSGDGYTF. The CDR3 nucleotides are TGTGCCAGCAGTTCCGGGGATGGCTACACCTTC.

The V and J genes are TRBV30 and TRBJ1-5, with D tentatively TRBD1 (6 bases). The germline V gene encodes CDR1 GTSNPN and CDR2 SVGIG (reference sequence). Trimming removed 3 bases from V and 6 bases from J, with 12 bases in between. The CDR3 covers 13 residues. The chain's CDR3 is CAWSPGVFQPQHF. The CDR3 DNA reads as TGTGCCTGGAGCCCAGGGGTTTTTCAGCCCCAGCATTTT.

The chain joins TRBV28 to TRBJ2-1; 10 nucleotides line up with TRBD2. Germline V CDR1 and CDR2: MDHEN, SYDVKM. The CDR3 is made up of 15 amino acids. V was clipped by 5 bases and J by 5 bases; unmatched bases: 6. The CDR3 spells CASSPSGSSHNEQFF. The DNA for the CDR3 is TGTGCCAGCAGTCCTAGCGGGAGTTCCCACAATGAGCAGTTCTTC. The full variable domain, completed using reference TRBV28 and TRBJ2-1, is DVKVTQSSRYLVKRTGEKVFLECVQDMDHENMFWYRQDPGLGLRLIYFSYDVKMKEKGDIPEGYSVSREKKERFSLILESASTNQTSMYLCASSPSGSSHNEQFFGPGTRLTVL.

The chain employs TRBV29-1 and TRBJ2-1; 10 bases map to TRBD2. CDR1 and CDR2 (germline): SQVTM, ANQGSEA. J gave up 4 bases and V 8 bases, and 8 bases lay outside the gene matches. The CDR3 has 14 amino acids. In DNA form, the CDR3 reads TGCAGCCTAATCCCGACTAGCGGGTACAATGAGCAGTTCTTC. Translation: CSLIPTSGYNEQFF.

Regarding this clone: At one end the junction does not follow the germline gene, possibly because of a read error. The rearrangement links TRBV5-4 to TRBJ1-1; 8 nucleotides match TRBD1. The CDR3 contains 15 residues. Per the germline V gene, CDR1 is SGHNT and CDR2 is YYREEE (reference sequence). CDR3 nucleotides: TGTACCAGCAGCTTGCTTCAGGGGGCGATGACTGAAGCTTTCTTT. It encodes CTSSLLQGAMTEAFF.

The CDR3 nucleotides read TGTGCCAGCAGCTCATACAGGGGACGGACTGAAGCTTTCTTT. This gives the protein CASSSYRGRTEAFF. The V call is TRBV7-8, the J call TRBJ1-1; 7 bases are a match to TRBD1. The germline V gene has CDR1 SGHVS and CDR2 FQNEAQ. The CDR3 covers 14 residues. Unmatched junction bases numbered 7, after V lost 4 bases and J lost 5 bases.

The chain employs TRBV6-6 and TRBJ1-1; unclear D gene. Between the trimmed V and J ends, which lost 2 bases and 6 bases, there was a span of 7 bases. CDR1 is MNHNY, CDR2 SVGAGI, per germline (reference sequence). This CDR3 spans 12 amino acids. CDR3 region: CASSYGRSEAFF. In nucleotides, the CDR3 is TGTGCCAGCAGTTACGGGAGGTCTGAAGCTTTCTTT.

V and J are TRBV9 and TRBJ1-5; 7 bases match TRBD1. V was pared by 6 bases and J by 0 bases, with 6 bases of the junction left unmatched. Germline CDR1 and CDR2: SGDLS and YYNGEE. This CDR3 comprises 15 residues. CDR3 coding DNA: TGTGCCAGCAACGAACAGGGGAATAGCAATCAGCCCCAGCATTTT. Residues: CASNEQGNSNQPQHF.

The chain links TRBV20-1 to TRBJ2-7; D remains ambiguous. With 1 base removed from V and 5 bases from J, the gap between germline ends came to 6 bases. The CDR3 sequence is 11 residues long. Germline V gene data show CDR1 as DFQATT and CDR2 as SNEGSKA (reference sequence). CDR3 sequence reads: CSARVGHEQYF. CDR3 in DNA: TGCAGTGCTAGAGTTGGCCACGAGCAGTACTTC.

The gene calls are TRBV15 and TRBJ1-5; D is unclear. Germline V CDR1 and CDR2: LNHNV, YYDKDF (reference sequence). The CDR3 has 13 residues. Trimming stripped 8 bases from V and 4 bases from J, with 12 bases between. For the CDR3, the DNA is TGTGCCACCTCGGGTTTATGGAATCAGCCCCAGCATTTT. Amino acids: CATSGLWNQPQHF.

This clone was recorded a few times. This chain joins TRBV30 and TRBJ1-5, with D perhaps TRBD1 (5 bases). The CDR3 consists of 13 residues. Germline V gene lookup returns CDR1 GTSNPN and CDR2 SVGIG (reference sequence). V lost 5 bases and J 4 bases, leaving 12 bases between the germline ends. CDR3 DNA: TGTGCCTGGGGGGGAGGGCTTAATCAGCCCCAGCATTTT. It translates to CAWGGGLNQPQHF.

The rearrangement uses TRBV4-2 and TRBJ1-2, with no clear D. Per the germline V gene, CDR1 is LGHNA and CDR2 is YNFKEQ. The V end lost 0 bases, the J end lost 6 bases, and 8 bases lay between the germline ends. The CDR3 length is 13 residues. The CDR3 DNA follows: TGTGCCAGCAGCCAAGATAAGAGGGATGGCTACACCTTC. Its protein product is CASSQDKRDGYTF.

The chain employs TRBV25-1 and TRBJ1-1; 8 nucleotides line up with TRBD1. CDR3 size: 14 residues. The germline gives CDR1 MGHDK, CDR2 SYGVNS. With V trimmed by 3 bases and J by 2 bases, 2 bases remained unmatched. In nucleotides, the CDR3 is TGTGCCAGCAGTGATGGACAGGGAAACACTGAAGCTTTCTTT. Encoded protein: CASSDGQGNTEAFF.

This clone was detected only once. This CDR3 reads CASRSPGTSINEQFF. CDR3 nucleotide sequence: TGTGCCAGTAGATCACCCGGAACTAGTATAAATGAGCAGTTCTTC. This chain connects TRBV19 to TRBJ2-1; possibly TRBD2 for D (5 bases). The CDR3 spans 15 residues. CDR1 and CDR2 (germline): LNHDA, SQIVND (reference sequence). V gave up 6 bases and J gave up 7 bases, with 19 bases separating them.

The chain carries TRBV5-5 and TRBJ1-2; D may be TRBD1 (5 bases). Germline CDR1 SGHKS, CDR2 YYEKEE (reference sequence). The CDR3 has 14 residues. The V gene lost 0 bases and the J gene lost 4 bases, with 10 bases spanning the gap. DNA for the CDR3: TGTGCCAGCAGCTTGGCCCCCGACAGCTATGGCTACACCTTC. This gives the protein CASSLAPDSYGYTF.

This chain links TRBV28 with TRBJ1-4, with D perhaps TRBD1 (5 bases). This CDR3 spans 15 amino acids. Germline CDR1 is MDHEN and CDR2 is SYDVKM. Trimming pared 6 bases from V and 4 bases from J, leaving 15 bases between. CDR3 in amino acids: CASSHRGVHNEKLFF. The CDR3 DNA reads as TGTGCCAGCAGCCATCGGGGGGTCCATAATGAAAAACTGTTTTTT.

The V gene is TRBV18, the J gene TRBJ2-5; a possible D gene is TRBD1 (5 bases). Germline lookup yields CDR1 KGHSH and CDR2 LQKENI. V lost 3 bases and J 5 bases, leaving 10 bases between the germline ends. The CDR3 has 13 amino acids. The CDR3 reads CASSPDPGETQYF. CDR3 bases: TGTGCCAGCTCACCTGACCCAGGGGAGACCCAGTACTTC.

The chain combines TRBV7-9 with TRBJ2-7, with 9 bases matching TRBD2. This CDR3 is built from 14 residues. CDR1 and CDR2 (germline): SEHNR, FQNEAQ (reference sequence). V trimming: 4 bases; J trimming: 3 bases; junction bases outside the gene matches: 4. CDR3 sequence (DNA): TGTGCCAGCAGCTCCCAGACTAGCGGCTACGAGCAGTACTTC. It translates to CASSSQTSGYEQYF.

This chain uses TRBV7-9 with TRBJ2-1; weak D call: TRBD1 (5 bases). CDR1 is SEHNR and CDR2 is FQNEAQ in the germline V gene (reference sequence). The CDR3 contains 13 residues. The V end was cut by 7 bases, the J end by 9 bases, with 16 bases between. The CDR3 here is CASNQLAGLEQFF. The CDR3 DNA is TGTGCCAGCAACCAGCTGGCAGGGCTTGAGCAGTTCTTC.

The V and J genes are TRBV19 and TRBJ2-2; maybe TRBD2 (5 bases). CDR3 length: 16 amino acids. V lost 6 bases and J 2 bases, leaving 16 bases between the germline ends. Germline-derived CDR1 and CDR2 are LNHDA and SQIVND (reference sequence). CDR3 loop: CASRRSQTGNTGELFF. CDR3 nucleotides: TGTGCCAGTAGGCGCTCCCAGACGGGAAACACCGGGGAGCTGTTTTTT. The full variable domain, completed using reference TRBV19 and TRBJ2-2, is DGGITQSPKYLFRKEGQNVTLSCEQNLNHDAMYWYRQDPGQGLRLIYYSQIVNDFQKGDIAEGYSVSREKKESFPLTVTSAQKNPTAFYLCASRRSQTGNTGELFFGEGSRLTVL.

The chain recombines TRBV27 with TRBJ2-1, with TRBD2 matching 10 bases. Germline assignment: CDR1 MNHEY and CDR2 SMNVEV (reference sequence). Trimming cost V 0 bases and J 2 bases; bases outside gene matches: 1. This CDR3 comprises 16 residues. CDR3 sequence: CASSLSAGGPYNEQFF. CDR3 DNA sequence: TGTGCCAGCAGTTTATCAGCGGGAGGGCCCTACAATGAGCAGTTCTTC.

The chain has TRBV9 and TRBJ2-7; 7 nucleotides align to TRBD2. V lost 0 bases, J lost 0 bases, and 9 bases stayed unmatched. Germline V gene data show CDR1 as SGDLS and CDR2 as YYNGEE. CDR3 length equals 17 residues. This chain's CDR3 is CASSVGPSGTGSYEQYF. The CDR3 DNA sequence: TGTGCCAGCAGCGTAGGCCCTAGCGGTACGGGCTCCTACGAGCAGTACTTC.

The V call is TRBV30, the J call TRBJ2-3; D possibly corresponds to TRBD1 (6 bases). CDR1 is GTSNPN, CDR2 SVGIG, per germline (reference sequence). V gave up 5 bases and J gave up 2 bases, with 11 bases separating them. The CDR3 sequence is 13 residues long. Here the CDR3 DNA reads TGTGCCTGGGCAGGGGTTGCCACAGATACGCAGTATTTT. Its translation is CAWAGVATDTQYF.

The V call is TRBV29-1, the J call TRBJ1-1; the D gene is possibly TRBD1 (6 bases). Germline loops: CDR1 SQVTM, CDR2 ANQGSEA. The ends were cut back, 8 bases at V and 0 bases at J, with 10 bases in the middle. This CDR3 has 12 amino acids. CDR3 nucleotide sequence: TGCAGCACTACAGGGCTGAACACTGAAGCTTTCTTT. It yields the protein CSTTGLNTEAFF. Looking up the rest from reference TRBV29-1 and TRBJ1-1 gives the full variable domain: SAVISQKPSRDICQRGTSLTIQCQVDSQVTMMFWYRQQPGQSLTLIATANQGSEATYESGFVIDKFPISRPNLTFSTLTVSNMSPEDSSIYLCSTTGLNTEAFFGQGTRLTVV.

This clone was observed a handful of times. The CDR3 loop reads CSAMGAETQYF. In DNA form, the CDR3 reads TGCAGTGCTATGGGGGCGGAGACCCAGTACTTC. This chain connects TRBV20-1 to TRBJ2-5; D is perhaps TRBD1 (6 bases). The CDR3 totals 11 residues. Germline CDR1 DFQATT, CDR2 SNEGSKA (reference sequence). V lost 4 bases and J lost 5, with 8 bases in between.